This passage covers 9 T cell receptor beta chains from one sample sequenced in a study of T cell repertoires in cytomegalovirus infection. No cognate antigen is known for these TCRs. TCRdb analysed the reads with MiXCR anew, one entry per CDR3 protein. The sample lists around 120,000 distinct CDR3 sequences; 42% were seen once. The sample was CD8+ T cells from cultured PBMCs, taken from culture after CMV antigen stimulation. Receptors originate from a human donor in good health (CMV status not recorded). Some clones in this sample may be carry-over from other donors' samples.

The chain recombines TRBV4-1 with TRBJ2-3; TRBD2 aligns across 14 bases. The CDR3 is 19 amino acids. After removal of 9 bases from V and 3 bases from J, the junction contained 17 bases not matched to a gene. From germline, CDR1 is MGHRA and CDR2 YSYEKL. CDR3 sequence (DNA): TGCGCCAGTAAAGGAGGGACTAGCGGGGGCCAGCTACCTACAGATACGCAGTATTTT. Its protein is CASKGGTSGGQLPTDTQYF.

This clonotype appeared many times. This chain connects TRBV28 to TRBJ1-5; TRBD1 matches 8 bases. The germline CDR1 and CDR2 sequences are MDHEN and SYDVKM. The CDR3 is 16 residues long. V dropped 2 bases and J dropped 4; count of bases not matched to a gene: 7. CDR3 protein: CASSLTEGQGNQPQHF. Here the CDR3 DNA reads TGTGCCAGCAGTTTAACTGAAGGACAGGGAAATCAGCCCCAGCATTTT.

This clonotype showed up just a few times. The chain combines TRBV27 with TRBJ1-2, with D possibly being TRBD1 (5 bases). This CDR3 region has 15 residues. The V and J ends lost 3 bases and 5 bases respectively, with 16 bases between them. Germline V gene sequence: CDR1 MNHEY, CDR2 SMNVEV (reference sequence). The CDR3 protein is CASSFAGQVKYGYTF. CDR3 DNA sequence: TGTGCCAGCAGTTTCGCTGGACAAGTCAAATATGGCTACACCTTC.

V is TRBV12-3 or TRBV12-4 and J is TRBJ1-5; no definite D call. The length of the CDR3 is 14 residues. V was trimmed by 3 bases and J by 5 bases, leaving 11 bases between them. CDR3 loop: CASSFGDGYQPQHF. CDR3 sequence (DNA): TGTGCCAGCAGTTTCGGTGACGGGTATCAGCCCCAGCATTTT.

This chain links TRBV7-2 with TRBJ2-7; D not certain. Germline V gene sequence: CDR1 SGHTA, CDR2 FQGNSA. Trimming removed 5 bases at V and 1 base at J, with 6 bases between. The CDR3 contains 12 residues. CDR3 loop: CASSTISYEQYF. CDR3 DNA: TGTGCCAGCAGCACTATATCCTACGAGCAGTACTTC.

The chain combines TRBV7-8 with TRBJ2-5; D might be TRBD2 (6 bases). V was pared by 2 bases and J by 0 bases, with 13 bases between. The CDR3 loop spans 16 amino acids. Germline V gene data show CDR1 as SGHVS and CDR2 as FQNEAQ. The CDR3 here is CASSLWRGAYQETQYF. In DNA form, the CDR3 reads TGTGCCAGCAGCTTATGGCGGGGCGCGTACCAAGAGACCCAGTACTTC.

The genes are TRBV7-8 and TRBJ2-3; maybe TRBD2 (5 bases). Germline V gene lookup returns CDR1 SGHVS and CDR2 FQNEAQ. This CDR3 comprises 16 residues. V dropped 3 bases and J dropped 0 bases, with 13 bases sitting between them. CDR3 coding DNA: TGTGCCAGCAGCTTTGGAGCGGCGCTTAGCACAGATACGCAGTATTTT. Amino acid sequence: CASSFGAALSTDTQYF.

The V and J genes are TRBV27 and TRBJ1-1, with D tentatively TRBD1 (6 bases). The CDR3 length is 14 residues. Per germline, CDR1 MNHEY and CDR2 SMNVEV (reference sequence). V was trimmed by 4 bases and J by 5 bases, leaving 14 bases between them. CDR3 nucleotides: TGTGCCAGCAGTTACGGGGGCAGGGGTACTGAAGCTTTCTTT. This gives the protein CASSYGGRGTEAFF.

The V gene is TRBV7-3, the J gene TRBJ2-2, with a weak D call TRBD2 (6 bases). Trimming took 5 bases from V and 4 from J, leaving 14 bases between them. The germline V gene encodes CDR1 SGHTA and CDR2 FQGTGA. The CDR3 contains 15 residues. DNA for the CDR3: TGTGCCAGCAGCCGTAGCGGTGGGGTCACCGGGGAGCTGTTTTTT. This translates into CASSRSGGVTGELFF.